These T cell receptor beta chains were read from a single sample in a study of cytomegalovirus exposure and HLA in healthy donors. The method was immunoSEQ multiplex PCR; TCRdb's version includes in-frame clones alone and lacks a portion of them. This sample's clone table lists tens of thousands of clones. The specimen sequenced was PBMCs. Every receptor here comes from a man between 18 and 29 years old in good health and CMV-seropositive. Each CDR3 is given with its conserved first and last residue. A D gene is named only where the DNA matches it firmly.

D: NA; J: TRBJ2-3; length: 15; V: TRBV9; CDR3: CASSVPGAGTDTQYF; DNA: TGTGCCAGCAGCGTACCCGGGGCGGGAACAGATACGCAGTATTTT
D: NA; J: TRBJ2-7; length: 11; V: TRBV5-6; CDR3: CASSFSVEQYF; DNA: TGTGCCAGCAGCTTCTCGGTCGAGCAGTACTTC
D: TRBD2; J: TRBJ2-7; length: 15; V: TRBV4-1; CDR3: CASSRVYSGSAEQYF; DNA: TGCGCCAGCAGCCGGGTTTATAGCGGGAGTGCCGAGCAGTACTTC
D: TRBD1; J: TRBJ2-5; length: 13; V: TRBV30; CDR3: CAWGQGGQETQYF; DNA: TGTGCCTGGGGACAGGGGGGTCAAGAGACCCAGTACTTC
D: NA; J: TRBJ2-1; length: 12; V: TRBV27; CDR3: CASSRLGHEQFF; DNA: TGTGCCAGCAGTCGCCTGGGGCATGAGCAGTTCTTC
D: TRBD2; J: TRBJ2-5; length: 17; V: TRBV7-9; CDR3: CASSLDLAGGFKETQYF; DNA: TGTGCCAGCAGCTTAGACCTAGCGGGAGGGTTCAAAGAGACCCAGTACTTC
D: NA; J: TRBJ2-2; length: 16; V: TRBV5-6; CDR3: CASSFPTRPAPGELFF; DNA: TGTGCCAGCAGCTTCCCGACTAGACCTGCACCCGGGGAGCTGTTTTTT
D: TRBD1; J: TRBJ1-4; length: 15; V: TRBV5-8; CDR3: CASSHRGTGYEKLFF; DNA: TGTGCCAGCAGCCACCGAGGGACAGGGTATGAAAAACTGTTTTTT
D: TRBD2; J: TRBJ2-3; length: 17; V: TRBV5-6; CDR3: CASSSYGTSGDTDTQYF; DNA: TGTGCCAGCAGCTCCTACGGGACTAGCGGCGACACAGATACGCAGTATTTT
D: TRBD1; J: TRBJ2-3; length: 14; V: TRBV18; CDR3: CASSPPGQSLTQYF; DNA: TGTGCCAGCTCACCACCGGGACAGTCTCTAACGCAGTATTTT
D: NA; J: TRBJ1-2; length: 14; V: TRBV29-1; CDR3: CSVEDGDSNYGYTF; DNA: TGCAGCGTTGAAGATGGAGATTCTAACTATGGCTACACCTTC
D: TRBD1; J: TRBJ1-4; length: 12; V: TRBV4-1; CDR3: CASSHDRVELFF; DNA: TGCGCCAGCAGCCACGACAGGGTGGAACTGTTTTTT
D: TRBD1; J: TRBJ1-2; length: 14; V: TRBV7-9; CDR3: CASSPGQGYYGYTF; DNA: TGTGCCAGCAGCCCGGGACAGGGGTACTATGGCTACACCTTC
D: TRBD2; J: TRBJ2-1; length: 16; V: TRBV5-1; CDR3: CASSLATSGTYNEQFF; DNA: TGCGCCAGCAGCTTGGCCACTAGCGGAACCTACAATGAGCAGTTCTTC
D: TRBD2; J: TRBJ2-2; length: 15; V: TRBV2; CDR3: CASRRGGAVAEELFF; DNA: TGTGCCAGCAGGAGGGGAGGGGCCGTCGCCGAGGAGCTGTTTTTT
D: NA; J: TRBJ2-5; length: 14; V: TRBV7-9; CDR3: CASSPVDSWETQYF; DNA: TGTGCCAGCAGCCCCGTCGACAGCTGGGAGACCCAGTACTTC
D: NA; J: TRBJ1-3; length: 15; V: TRBV29-1; CDR3: CSVAGSGSSGNTIYF; DNA: TGCAGCGTTGCTGGGAGCGGGAGCTCTGGAAACACCATATATTTT
D: NA; J: TRBJ2-7; length: 13; V: TRBV27; CDR3: CASSLLASHEQYF; DNA: TGTGCCAGCAGTTTACTAGCTTCCCACGAGCAGTACTTC
D: NA; J: TRBJ2-1; length: 16; V: TRBV29-1; CDR3: CSVEDPGRSSYNEQFF; DNA: TGCAGCGTTGAAGATCCAGGCCGAAGCTCCTACAATGAGCAGTTCTTC
D: TRBD2; J: TRBJ2-3; length: 15; V: TRBV7-9; CDR3: CASGRLAGVTDTQYF; DNA: TGTGCCAGCGGCCGACTAGCGGGGGTCACAGATACGCAGTATTTT
D: TRBD1; J: TRBJ2-7; length: 13; V: TRBV29-1; CDR3: CSVVGTGIYEQYF; DNA: TGCAGCGTCGTGGGGACAGGGATCTACGAGCAGTACTTC
D: TRBD2; J: TRBJ2-1; length: 18; V: TRBV13; CDR3: CASSLGLAGGPQANEQFF; DNA: TGTGCCAGCAGCTTAGGACTAGCGGGAGGGCCGCAGGCCAATGAGCAGTTCTTC